This T cell receptor beta chain was profiled in a study of follicular helper T cells after annual influenza vaccination. Only in-frame clones appear in the TCRdb table, and some are missing; sequencing was by immunoSEQ multiplex PCR. The data show fewer than 30,000 clones, with roughly 80% seen just once and approximately 1.1% held by the top ten. The time point denotes: 2014-2015 season, pre-vaccination. The CDR3 totals 13 residues. V lost 6 bases, J lost 4 bases, and 13 bases lay in between. CDR1 and CDR2 (germline): SGHTS, YDEGEE. The chain has TRBV5-8 and TRBJ2-5; a weak D match, TRBD2 (5 bases). The material was CXCR5+ CD38- circulating T follicular helper cells from blood, obtained on the day of influenza vaccination. Subset specified: circulating Tfh, non-naive CD4+CXCR5+PD-1+ (ICOS+CD38+ or ICOS-CD38-). This sequence was found in an adult who received the influenza vaccine. The CDR3 nucleotides are TGTGCCAGCACCCCGGGATATAGAGAGACCCAGTACTTC. This gives the protein CASTPGYRETQYF.